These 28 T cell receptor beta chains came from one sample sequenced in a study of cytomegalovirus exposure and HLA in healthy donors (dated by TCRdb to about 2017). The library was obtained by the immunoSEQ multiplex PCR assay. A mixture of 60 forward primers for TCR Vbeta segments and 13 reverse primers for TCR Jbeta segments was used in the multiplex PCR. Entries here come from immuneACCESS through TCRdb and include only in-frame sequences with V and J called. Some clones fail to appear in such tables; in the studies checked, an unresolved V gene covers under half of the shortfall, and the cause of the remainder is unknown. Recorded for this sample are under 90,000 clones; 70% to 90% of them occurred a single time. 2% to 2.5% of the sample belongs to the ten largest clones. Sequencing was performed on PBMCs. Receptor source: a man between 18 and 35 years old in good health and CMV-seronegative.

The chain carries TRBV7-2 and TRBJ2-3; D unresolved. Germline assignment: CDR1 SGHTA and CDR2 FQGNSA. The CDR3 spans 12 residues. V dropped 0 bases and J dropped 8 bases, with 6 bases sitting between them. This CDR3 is CASSLASSTQYF. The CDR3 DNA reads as TGTGCCAGCAGCTTAGCGTCATCTACGCAGTATTTT.

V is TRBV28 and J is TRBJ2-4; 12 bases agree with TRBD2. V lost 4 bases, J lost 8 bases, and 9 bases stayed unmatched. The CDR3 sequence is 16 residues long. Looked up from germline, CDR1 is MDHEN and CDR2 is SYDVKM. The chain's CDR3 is CASSSSTSGSFDIQYF. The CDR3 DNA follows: TGTGCCAGCAGTTCGTCGACTAGCGGGAGTTTTGACATTCAGTACTTC.

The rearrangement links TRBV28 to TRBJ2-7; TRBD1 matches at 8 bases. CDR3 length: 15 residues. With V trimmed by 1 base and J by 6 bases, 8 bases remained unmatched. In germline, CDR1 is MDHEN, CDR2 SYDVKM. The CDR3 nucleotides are TGTGCCAGCAGTTTATCCGGGACAGGCATACGCGAGCAGTACTTC. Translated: CASSLSGTGIREQYF.

The chain's CDR3 is CASDRSGLNSYEQYF. In DNA form, the CDR3 reads TGTGCCAGCGACCGGTCCGGACTAAACTCCTACGAGCAGTACTTC. The chain has TRBV6-1 and TRBJ2-7; a weak D match, TRBD2 (6 bases). The V gene's germline CDR1 is MNHNS and CDR2 SASEGT. CDR3 size: 15 residues. Trimming pared 8 bases from V and 0 bases from J, leaving 17 bases between.

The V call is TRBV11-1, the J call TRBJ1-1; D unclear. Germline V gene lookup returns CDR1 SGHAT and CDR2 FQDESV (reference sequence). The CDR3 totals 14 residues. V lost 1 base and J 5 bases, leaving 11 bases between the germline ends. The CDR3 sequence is CASSLGRARTEAFF. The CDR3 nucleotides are TGTGCCAGCAGCTTAGGGAGGGCAAGGACTGAAGCTTTCTTT.

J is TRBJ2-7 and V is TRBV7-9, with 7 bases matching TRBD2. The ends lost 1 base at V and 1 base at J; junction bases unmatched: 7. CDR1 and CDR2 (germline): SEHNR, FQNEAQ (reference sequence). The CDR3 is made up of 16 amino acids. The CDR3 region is CASSLDGAAGSYEQYF. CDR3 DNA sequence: TGTGCCAGCAGCTTAGATGGGGCAGCGGGATCCTACGAGCAGTACTTC.

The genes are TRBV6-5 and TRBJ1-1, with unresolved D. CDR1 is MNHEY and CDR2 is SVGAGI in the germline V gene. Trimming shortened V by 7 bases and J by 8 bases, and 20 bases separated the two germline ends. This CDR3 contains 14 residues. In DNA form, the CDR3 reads TGTGCCAGCATAGGTAGGGTCCGCGGAGGGGAAGCTTTCTTT. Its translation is CASIGRVRGGEAFF.

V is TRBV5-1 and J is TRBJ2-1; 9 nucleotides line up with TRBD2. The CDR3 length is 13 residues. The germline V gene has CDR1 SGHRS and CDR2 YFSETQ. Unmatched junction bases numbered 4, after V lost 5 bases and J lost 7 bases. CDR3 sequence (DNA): TGCGCCAGCAGAGGACTAGCGTGGAATGAGCAGTTCTTC. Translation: CASRGLAWNEQFF.

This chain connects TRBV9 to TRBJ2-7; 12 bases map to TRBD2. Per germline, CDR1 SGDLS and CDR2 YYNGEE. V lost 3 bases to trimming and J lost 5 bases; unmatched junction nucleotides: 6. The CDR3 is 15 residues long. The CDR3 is CASSDGTSGSHEQYF. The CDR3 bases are TGTGCCAGCAGCGATGGGACTAGCGGGTCCCACGAGCAGTACTTC.

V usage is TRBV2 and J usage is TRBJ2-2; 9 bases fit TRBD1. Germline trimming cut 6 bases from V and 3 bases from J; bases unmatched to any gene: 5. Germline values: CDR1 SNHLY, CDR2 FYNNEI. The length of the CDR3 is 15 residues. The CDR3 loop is CASRGGQGDTGELFF. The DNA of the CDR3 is TGTGCCAGCAGGGGGGGACAGGGAGACACCGGGGAGCTGTTTTTT.

CDR3: CASQGRRRGNLLEQYF. The DNA for the CDR3 is TGTGCCAGCCAAGGAAGGCGGCGGGGAAACCTACTCGAGCAGTACTTC. The V gene is TRBV28, the J gene TRBJ2-7, with D possibly being TRBD2 (6 bases). V shed 8 bases and J shed 6 bases, with 26 bases lying between them. CDR1 and CDR2 (germline): MDHEN, SYDVKM. CDR3 length: 16 residues.

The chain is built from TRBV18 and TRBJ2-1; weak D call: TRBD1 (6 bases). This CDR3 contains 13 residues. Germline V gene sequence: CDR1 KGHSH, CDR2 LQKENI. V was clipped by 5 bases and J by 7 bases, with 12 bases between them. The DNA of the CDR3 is TGTGCCAGCTCAGGAGACAGGCGGAATGAGCAGTTCTTC. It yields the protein CASSGDRRNEQFF.

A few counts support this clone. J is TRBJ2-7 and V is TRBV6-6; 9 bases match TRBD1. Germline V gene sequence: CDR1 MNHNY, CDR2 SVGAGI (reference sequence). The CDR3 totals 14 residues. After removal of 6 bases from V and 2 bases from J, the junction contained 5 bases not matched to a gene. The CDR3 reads CASRETGGPYEQYF. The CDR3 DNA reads TGTGCCAGCAGGGAAACAGGGGGCCCCTACGAGCAGTACTTC.

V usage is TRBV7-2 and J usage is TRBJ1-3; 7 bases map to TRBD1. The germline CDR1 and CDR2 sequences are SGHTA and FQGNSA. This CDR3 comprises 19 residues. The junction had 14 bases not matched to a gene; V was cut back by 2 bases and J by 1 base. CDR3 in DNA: TGTGCCAGCAGCTTATGGGGACAGACTTCGTCTCCTTCTGGAAACACCATATATTTT. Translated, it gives CASSLWGQTSSPSGNTIYF.

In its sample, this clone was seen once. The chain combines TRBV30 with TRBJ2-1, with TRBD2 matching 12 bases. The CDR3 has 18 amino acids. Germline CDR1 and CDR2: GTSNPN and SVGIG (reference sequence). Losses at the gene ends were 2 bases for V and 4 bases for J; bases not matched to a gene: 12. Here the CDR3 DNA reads TGTGCCTGGAGTCATGGACTAGCGGGATTAGGTGTTTACAATGAGCAGTTCTTC. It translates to CAWSHGLAGLGVYNEQFF.

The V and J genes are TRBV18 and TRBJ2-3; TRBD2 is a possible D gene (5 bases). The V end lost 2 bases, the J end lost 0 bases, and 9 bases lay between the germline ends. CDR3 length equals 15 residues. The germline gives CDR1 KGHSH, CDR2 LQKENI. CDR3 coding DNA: TGTGCCAGCTCACCAGAGGGATTGAGCACAGATACGCAGTATTTT. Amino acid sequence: CASSPEGLSTDTQYF.

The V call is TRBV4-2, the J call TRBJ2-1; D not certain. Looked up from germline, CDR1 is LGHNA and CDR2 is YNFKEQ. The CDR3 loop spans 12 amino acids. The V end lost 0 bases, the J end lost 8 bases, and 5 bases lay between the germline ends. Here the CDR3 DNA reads TGTGCCAGCAGCCAAGACCGGTATGAGCAGTTCTTC. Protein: CASSQDRYEQFF.

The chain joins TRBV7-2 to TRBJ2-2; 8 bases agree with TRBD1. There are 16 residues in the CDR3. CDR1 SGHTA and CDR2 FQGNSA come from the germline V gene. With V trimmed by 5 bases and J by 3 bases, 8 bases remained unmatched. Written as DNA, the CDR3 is TGTGCCAGCAGCCAGGGGGCCCGTGCCTACACCGGGGAGCTGTTTTTT. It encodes CASSQGARAYTGELFF.

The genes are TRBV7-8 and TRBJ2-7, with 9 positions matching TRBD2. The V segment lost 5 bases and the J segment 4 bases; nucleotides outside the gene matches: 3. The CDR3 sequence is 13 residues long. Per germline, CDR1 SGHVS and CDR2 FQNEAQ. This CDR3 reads CASSRGLAYEQYF. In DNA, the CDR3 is TGTGCCAGCAGCAGGGGACTAGCATACGAGCAGTACTTC.

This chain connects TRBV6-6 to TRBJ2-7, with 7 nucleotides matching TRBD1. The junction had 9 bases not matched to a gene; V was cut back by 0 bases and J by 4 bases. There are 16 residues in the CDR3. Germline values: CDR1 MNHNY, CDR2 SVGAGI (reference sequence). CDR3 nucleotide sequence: TGTGCCAGCAGTTACTCGCCCGGGACAGTGGCGTACGAGCAGTACTTC. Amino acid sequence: CASSYSPGTVAYEQYF.

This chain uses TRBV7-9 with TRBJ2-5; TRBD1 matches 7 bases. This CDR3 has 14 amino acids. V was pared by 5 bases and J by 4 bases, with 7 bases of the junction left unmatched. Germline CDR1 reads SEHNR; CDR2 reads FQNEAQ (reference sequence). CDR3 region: CASSPTTGTETQYF. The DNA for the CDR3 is TGTGCCAGCAGCCCAACGACAGGGACAGAGACCCAGTACTTC.

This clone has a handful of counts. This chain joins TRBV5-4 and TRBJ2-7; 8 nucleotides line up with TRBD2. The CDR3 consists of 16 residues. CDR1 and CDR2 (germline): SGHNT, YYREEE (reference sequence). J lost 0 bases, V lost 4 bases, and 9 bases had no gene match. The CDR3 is CASSLAGTRGSYEQYF. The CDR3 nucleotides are TGTGCCAGCAGCCTAGCCGGGACTAGAGGCTCCTACGAGCAGTACTTC.

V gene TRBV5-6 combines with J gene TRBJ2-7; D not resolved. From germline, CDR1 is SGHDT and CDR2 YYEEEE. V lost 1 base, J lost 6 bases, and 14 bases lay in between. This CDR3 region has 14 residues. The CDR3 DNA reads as TGTGCCAGCAGCTTGAGATATTCCGGGTCCGAGCAGTACTTC. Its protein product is CASSLRYSGSEQYF.

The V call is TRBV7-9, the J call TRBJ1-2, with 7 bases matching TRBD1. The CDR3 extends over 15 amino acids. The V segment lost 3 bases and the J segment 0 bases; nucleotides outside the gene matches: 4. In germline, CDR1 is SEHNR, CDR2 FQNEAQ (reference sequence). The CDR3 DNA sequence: TGTGCCAGCAGCTTGATCGGGACAGCTAACTATGGCTACACCTTC. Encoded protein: CASSLIGTANYGYTF.

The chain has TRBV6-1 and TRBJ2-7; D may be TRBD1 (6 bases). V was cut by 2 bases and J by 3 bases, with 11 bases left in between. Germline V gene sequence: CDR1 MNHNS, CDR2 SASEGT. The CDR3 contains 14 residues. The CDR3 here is CASSEQDSFYEQYF. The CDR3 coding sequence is TGTGCCAGCAGTGAACAGGACAGCTTCTACGAGCAGTACTTC.

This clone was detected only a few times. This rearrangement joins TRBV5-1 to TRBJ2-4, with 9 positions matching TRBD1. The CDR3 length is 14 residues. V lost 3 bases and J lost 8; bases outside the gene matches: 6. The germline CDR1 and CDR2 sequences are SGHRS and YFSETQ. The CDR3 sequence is CASSWGQGRDIQYF. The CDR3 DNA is TGCGCCAGCAGCTGGGGACAGGGTCGGGACATTCAGTACTTC.

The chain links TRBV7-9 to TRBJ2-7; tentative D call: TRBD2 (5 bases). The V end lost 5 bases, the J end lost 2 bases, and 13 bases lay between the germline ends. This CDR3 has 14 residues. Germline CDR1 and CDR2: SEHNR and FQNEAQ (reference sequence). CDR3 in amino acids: CASSPGGTAYEQYF. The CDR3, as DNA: TGTGCCAGCAGCCCCGGAGGTACCGCCTACGAGCAGTACTTC.

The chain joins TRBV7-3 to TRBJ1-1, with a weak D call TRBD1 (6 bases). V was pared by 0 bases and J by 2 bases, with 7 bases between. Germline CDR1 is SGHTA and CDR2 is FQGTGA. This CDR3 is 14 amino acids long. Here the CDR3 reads CASSLTDRNTEAFF. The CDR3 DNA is TGTGCCAGCAGCTTAACGGACAGAAACACTGAAGCTTTCTTT. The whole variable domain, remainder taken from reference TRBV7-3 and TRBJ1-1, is GAGVSQTPSNKVTEKGKYVELRCDPISGHTALYWYRQSLGQGPEFLIYFQGTGAADDSGLPNDRFFAVRPEGSVSTLKIQRTERGDSAVYLCASSLTDRNTEAFFGQGTRLTVV.